These 7 T cell receptor beta chains share one sample of origin, sequenced in a study of blood T cells in healthy people across ages. A J-beta primer mix and a sample-barcoded 5' primer were used in a second PCR of about 7 to 12 cycles. TCRdb re-called the 5' RACE reads with MiXCR, one entry per CDR3 protein. The table lists 600,000 to 1,000,000 distinct CDR3 sequences, over 45% of them singletons, with approximately 20% in the top ten. Sequencing was carried out using blood. These TCRs come from a man aged 30-40 years in good health.

The chain combines TRBV20-1 with TRBJ1-1; D unresolved. Trimming stripped 6 bases from V and 10 bases from J, with 12 bases between. The CDR3 runs to 10 residues. Germline V gene data show CDR1 as DFQATT and CDR2 as SNEGSKA (reference sequence). The CDR3 loop is CSANTAVAFF. CDR3 nucleotide sequence: TGCAGTGCCAACACGGCCGTAGCTTTCTTT.

This clonotype was seen a few times. This rearrangement joins TRBV7-9 to TRBJ2-3; 15 positions agree with TRBD2. From germline, CDR1 is SEHNR and CDR2 FQNEAQ (reference sequence). This CDR3 comprises 16 residues. Trimming cost V 5 bases and J 3 bases; bases outside gene matches: 3. The CDR3 loop reads CASSRGTSGGTDTQYF. In DNA, the CDR3 is TGTGCCAGCAGCCGAGGGACTAGCGGGGGGACAGATACGCAGTATTTT.

On this clonotype itself: A read error may be the cause here, since a much bigger clone is one base away. V and J are TRBV2 and TRBJ2-1; TRBD1 is a possible D gene (6 bases). This CDR3 has 12 amino acids. Germline V CDR1 and CDR2: SNHLY, FYNNEI. V was pared by 8 bases and J by 10 bases, with 15 bases between. DNA of the CDR3: TGTGCCAGCGAGCAGGGGAACTACGAGCAGTTCTTC. It yields the protein CASEQGNYEQFF.

The rearrangement links TRBV4-2 to TRBJ1-4, with D possibly being TRBD1 (6 bases). This CDR3 has 16 residues. V was cut by 0 bases and J by 6 bases, with 14 bases left in between. CDR1 is LGHNA, CDR2 YNFKEQ, per germline. The CDR3 region has the DNA TGTGCCAGCAGCCAAGATACGGGGGCGCGGTATGAAAAACTGTTTTTT. Amino acid sequence: CASSQDTGARYEKLFF.

The chain has TRBV10-3 and TRBJ2-7; 7 bases fit TRBD1. Germline values: CDR1 ENHRY, CDR2 SYGVKD. The CDR3 consists of 13 residues. Trimming at V came to 3 bases and at J to 2 bases, leaving 1 base not matched to a gene. The CDR3 loop is CAISEGGTYEQYF. The CDR3 region has the DNA TGTGCCATCAGTGAAGGGGGCACCTACGAGCAGTACTTC.

This rearrangement joins TRBV7-2 to TRBJ2-3, with D possibly TRBD2 on 6 matching bases. The V gene lost 5 bases and the J gene lost 6 bases, with 12 bases spanning the gap. This CDR3 is 13 amino acids long. Germline assignment: CDR1 SGHTA and CDR2 FQGNSA. The CDR3 DNA sequence: TGTGCCAGCAGCGCGACTAGGGACGATACGCAGTATTTT. It specifies CASSATRDDTQYF.

J is TRBJ1-2 and V is TRBV5-4; D may be TRBD1 (6 bases). Germline loops: CDR1 SGHNT, CDR2 YYREEE (reference sequence). There are 13 residues in the CDR3. Trimming removed 4 bases at V and 5 bases at J, with 12 bases between. The CDR3 DNA is TGTGCCAGCAGCCCACAGGGACCATATGGCTACACCTTC. Translation gives CASSPQGPYGYTF.